A single sample is the source of the 6 T cell receptor beta chains below, sequenced in a study of shared clonotypes between healthy human individuals. This table comes from immunoSEQ multiplex PCR, and its TCRdb copy is limited to in-frame clones, with some not included. The profile covers approximately 1,500,000 clones, with roughly 96% appearing a single time and about 1% taken by the ten largest. What was sequenced was naive CD4+ T cells sorted from blood. The subset: CD45RA+ positively selected. The receptor set was obtained from a young man in good health.

The V and J genes are TRBV19 and TRBJ2-3; the D gene is possibly TRBD2 (5 bases). The V end lost 3 bases, the J end lost 5 bases, and 15 bases lay between the germline ends. The CDR3 runs 15 residues. In germline, CDR1 is LNHDA, CDR2 SQIVND (reference sequence). The CDR3 coding sequence is TGTGCCAGTAGTATGCTGGCGGGCGCTGGAGATACGCAGTATTTT. It encodes CASSMLAGAGDTQYF.

This chain links TRBV23-1 with TRBJ1-5; D is undetermined. TRBV23-1 is sorted into the ORF group, with uncertain function. This CDR3 has 16 amino acids. Trimming took off 8 bases at V and 5 bases at J, with 22 bases between the two ends. Here the CDR3 reads CASGSPWAGRDQPQHF. The CDR3 DNA reads TGCGCCAGCGGTTCACCCTGGGCAGGTCGGGATCAGCCCCAGCATTTT.

V and J are TRBV6-5 and TRBJ1-1; tentative D call: TRBD1 (5 bases). Germline CDR1 reads MNHEY; CDR2 reads SVGAGI. CDR3 length equals 13 residues. V lost 6 bases, J lost 4 bases, and 12 bases lay in between. This chain's CDR3 is CASSSTGSTEAFF. Written as DNA, the CDR3 is TGTGCCAGCAGCTCCACAGGCTCCACTGAAGCTTTCTTT.

The gene calls are TRBV29-1 and TRBJ2-5; tentative D call: TRBD2 (6 bases). Germline lookup yields CDR1 SQVTM and CDR2 ANQGSEA. This CDR3 is built from 12 residues. Trimming left V 6 bases short and J 7 bases short, with 15 bases between. CDR3 protein: CSVLLGGRTQYF. The CDR3 region has the DNA TGCAGCGTGTTACTGGGGGGAAGGACCCAGTACTTC.

This sequence joins TRBV6-6 and TRBJ2-7; the D is unclear. CDR1 is MNHNY and CDR2 is SVGAGI in the germline V gene (reference sequence). Trimming removed 8 bases from V and 3 bases from J, with 5 bases in between. The CDR3 has 10 residues. The CDR3 DNA reads as TGTGCCAGCGGAGACTACGAGCAGTACTTC. It translates to CASGDYEQYF.

The chain joins TRBV28 to TRBJ2-7, with 9 bases fitting TRBD1. This CDR3 spans 14 amino acids. The germline CDR1 and CDR2 sequences are MDHEN and SYDVKM. With V trimmed by 7 bases and J by 4 bases, 8 bases remained unmatched. The CDR3 here is CASIPGQGGYEQYF. CDR3 in DNA: TGTGCCAGCATCCCGGGACAGGGAGGTTACGAGCAGTACTTC.